The text below deals with one T cell receptor (beta chain). How the authors handled the data: Reference gene primer amplification gave estimated nucleated cell counts. The table came from immunoSEQ multiplex PCR; TCRdb's copy has only in-frame clones and leaves some out. The DNA gave D and trimming, while V, J and clone size come from that table. The table records some 52,000 clones, 80% to 90% of them present only once. CDR1 and CDR2 from the germline V gene are SGHVS and FQNEAQ. Between the trimmed V and J ends, which lost 2 bases and 7 bases, there was a span of 15 bases. This CDR3 has 15 amino acids. This sample stems from a study of blood T cell repertoires in COVID-19. Study-level background: COVID-19 samples collected from the United States, Italy and Spain covered acute and convalescent phases. T cells, B-cell-depleted T cells, or PBMCs supplied cDNA or gDNA.

Sequenced: peripheral blood. The rearrangement uses TRBV7-8 and TRBJ2-1; tentatively, D is TRBD2 (7 bases). The TCR comes from a man in his forties or fifties with acute or convalescent COVID-19. CDR3 region: CASSLLRGARNEQFF. The CDR3 DNA is TGTGCCAGCAGCTTACTACGGGGGGCGCGGAATGAGCAGTTCTTC.